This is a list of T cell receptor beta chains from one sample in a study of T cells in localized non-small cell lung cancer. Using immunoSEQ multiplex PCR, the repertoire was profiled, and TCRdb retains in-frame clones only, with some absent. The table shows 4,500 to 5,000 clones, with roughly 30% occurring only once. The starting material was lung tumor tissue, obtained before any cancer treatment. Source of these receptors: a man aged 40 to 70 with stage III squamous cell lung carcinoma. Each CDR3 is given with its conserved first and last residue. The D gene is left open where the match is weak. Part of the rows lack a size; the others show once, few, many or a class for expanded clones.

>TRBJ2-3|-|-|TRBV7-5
TGTGCCAGCAGCTTAAGGGGACTAGCGGGGCGTAGCACAGATACGCAGTATTTT
CASSLRGLAGRSTDTQYF
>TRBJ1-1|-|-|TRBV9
TGTGCCAGCAGTACAGGGTTTAGTGAAGCTTTCTTT
CASSTGFSEAFF
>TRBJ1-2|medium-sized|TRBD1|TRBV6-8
TGTGCCAGCAGGCCTAGGGGGCGCGATGGCTACACCTTC
CASRPRGRDGYTF
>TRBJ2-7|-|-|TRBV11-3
TGTGCCAGCAGCTTGGTGGGGGTCGGGGGCGAGCAGTACTTC
CASSLVGVGGEQYF
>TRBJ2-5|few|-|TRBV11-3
TGTGCCAGCAGCTCGACCGGGACTTCTCAAGAGACCCAGTACTTC
CASSSTGTSQETQYF
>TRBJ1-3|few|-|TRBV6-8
TGTGCCAGCAGTTACTCAGACAGGACTGGAAACACCATATATTTT
CASSYSDRTGNTIYF
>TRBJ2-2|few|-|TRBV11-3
TGTGCCAGCAGAGAAATCCCCGATACCGGGGAGCTGTTTTTT
CASREIPDTGELFF
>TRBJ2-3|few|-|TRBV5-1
TGCGCCAGCAGCTCGGAGGGGTACCCAGATACGCAGTATTTT
CASSSEGYPDTQYF
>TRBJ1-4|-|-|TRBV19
TGTGCCAGTAGCAACATGGGGGTATATGAAAAACTGTTTTTT
CASSNMGVYEKLFF
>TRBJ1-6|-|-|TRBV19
TGTGCCAGTAGTATTCCGACAGTTAATTCACCCCTCCACTTT
CASSIPTVNSPLHF
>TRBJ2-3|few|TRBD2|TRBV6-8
TGTGCCAGCAGTGTATCTAGCGGGGCCCGCACAGATACGCAGTATTTT
CASSVSSGARTDTQYF
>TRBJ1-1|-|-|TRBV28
TGTGCCAGCAGTCCTCAAGTGGCAGGGAACACTGAAGCTTTTTTT
CASSPQVAGNTEAFF
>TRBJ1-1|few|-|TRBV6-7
TGTGCCACCCGATACAGCAACTTTGACACTGAAGCTTTCTTT
CATRYSNFDTEAFF
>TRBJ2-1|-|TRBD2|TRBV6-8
TGTGCCAGCAGTTACTCACGACTAGCGGGGGGGGAGTTCTTC
CASSYSRLAGGEFF
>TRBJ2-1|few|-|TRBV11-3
TGTGCCAGCAGCCAAACCGGACTATACAATGAGCAGTTCTTC
CASSQTGLYNEQFF
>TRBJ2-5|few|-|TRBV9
TGTGCCAGCAGACTAGTGTCAGAGACCCAGTACTTC
CASRLVSETQYF
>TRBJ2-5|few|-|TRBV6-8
TGTGCCAGCAGTTACGGCAGGGGCTTAGAGACCCAGTACTTC
CASSYGRGLETQYF
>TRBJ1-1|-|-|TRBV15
TGTGCCACCAGCAGAGAAGGGGCTTTAAACACTGAAGCTTTCTTT
CATSREGALNTEAFF
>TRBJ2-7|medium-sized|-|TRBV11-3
TGTGCCAGCAGCGGGACCAACCTAGAATACGAGCAGTACTTC
CASSGTNLEYEQYF
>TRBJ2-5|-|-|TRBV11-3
TGTGCCAGCAGCATGGGATCGGGGTTGGGGGAGACCCAGTACTTC
CASSMGSGLGETQYF
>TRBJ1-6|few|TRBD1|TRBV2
TGTGCCAGCAGCCCCCATGGGACAGAAAATTCACCCCTCCACTTT
CASSPHGTENSPLHF
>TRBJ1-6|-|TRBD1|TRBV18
TGTGCCAGCTCACCACCAGGACAGGGGAATAATTCACCCCTCCACTTT
CASSPPGQGNNSPLHF
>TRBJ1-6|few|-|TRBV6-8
TGTGCCAGCACGGAGGGGGAGAATTCACCCCTCCACTTT
CASTEGENSPLHF
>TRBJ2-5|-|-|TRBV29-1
TGCAGCGTTAGTGGGTCTAGAGGGTGGGAGACCCAGTACTTC
CSVSGSRGWETQYF
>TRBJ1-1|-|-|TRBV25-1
TGTGCCAGCAGTGAATCCGTGAACACTGAAGCTTTCTTT
CASSESVNTEAFF
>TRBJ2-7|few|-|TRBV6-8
TGTGCCAGCAGAACCGGGCCTTCCTACGAGCAGTACTTC
CASRTGPSYEQYF
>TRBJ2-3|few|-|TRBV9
TGTGCCAGCACAGGGACCTCGCCGGCAGATACGCAGTATTTT
CASTGTSPADTQYF
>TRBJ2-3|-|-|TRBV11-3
TGTGCCAGCAGCCCCGTAGGCGGGTTCACAGATACGCAGTATTTT
CASSPVGGFTDTQYF
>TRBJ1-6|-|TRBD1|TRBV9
TGTGCCAGCACTTTCGGTCCAGGGGGCGCGAGTTCACCCCTCCACTTT
CASTFGPGGASSPLHF
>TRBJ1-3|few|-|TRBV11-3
TGTGCCAGCAGCTTAGACTTGCGAGGAAACACCATATATTTT
CASSLDLRGNTIYF
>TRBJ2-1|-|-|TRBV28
TGTGCCAGCACCTCGGCTAACTACAATGAGCAGTTCTTC
CASTSANYNEQFF
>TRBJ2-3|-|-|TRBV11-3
TGTGCCAGCAGCCAAGGACAGCTAGCAGCAGATACGCAGTATTTT
CASSQGQLAADTQYF
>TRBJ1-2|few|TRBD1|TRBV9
TGTGCCAGCAGCCCCTGGGACAGCTATGGCTACACCTTC
CASSPWDSYGYTF